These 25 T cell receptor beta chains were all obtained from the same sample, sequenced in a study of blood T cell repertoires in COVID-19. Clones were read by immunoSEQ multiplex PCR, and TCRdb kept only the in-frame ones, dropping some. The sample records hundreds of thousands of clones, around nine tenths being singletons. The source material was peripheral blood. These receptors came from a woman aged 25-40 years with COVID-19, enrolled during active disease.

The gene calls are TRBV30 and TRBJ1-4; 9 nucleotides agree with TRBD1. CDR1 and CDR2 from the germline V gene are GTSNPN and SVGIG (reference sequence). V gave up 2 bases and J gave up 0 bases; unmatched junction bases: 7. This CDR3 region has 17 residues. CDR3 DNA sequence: TGTGCCTGGAGTTCGGGACAGGGTACCGCAACTAATGAAAAACTGTTTTTT. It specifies CAWSSGQGTATNEKLFF. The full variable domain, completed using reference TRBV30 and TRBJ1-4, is SQTIHQWPATLVQPVGSPLSLECTVEGTSNPNLYWYRQAAGRGLQLLFYSVGIGQISSEVPQNLSASRPQDRQFILSSKKLLLSDSGFYLCAWSSGQGTATNEKLFFGSGTQLSVL.

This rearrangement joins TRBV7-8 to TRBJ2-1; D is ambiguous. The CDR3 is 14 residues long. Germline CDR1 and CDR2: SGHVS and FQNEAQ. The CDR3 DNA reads TGTGTCTATAAAACTCTTCGATGCGACAATGAGCAGTTCTTC. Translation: CVYKTLRCDNEQFF.

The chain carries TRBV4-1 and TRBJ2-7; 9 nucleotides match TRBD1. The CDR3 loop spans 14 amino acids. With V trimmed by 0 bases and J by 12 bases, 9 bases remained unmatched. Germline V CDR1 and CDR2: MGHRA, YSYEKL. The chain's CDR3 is CASSQDTGTGKGYF. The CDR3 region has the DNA TGCGCCAGCAGCCAAGATACGGGGACAGGGAAGGGGTACTTC.

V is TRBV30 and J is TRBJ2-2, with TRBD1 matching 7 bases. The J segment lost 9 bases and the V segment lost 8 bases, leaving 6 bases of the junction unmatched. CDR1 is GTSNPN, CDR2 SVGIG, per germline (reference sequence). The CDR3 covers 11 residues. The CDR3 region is CALQGPRELFF. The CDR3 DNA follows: TGTGCCCTACAGGGGCCCCGGGAGCTGTTTTTT.

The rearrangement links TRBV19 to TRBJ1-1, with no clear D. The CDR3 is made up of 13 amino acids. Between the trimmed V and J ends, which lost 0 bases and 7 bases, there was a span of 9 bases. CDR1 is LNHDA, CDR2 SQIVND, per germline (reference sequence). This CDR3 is CASSIERRSEAFF. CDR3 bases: TGTGCCAGTAGTATAGAGAGGCGGAGTGAAGCTTTCTTT. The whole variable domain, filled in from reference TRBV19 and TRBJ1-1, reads DGGITQSPKYLFRKEGQNVTLSCEQNLNHDAMYWYRQDPGQGLRLIYYSQIVNDFQKGDIAEGYSVSREKKESFPLTVTSAQKNPTAFYLCASSIERRSEAFFGQGTRLTVV.

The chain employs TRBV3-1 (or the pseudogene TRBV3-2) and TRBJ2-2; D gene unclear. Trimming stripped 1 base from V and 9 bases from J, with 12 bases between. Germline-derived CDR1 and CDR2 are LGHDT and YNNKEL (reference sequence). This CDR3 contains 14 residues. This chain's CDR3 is CASSQGGSRRELFF. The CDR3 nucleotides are TGTGCCAGCAGCCAAGGAGGCTCGAGACGGGAGCTGTTTTTT.

CDR3 in amino acids: CASSLVDRDAEQYF. DNA of the CDR3: TGTGCCAGCTCCCTGGTAGACAGGGATGCCGAGCAGTACTTC. The chain joins TRBV18 to TRBJ2-7; 7 nucleotides match TRBD1. CDR3 size: 14 residues. V was clipped by 6 bases and J by 6 bases; unmatched bases: 11. Per germline, CDR1 KGHSH and CDR2 LQKENI.

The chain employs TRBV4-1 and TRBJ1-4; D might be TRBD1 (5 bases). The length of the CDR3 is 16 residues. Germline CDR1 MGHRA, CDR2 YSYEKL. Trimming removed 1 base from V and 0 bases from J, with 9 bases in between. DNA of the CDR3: TGCGCCAGCAGCCAAGTTGGGGCAGCAACTAATGAAAAACTGTTTTTT. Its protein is CASSQVGAATNEKLFF.

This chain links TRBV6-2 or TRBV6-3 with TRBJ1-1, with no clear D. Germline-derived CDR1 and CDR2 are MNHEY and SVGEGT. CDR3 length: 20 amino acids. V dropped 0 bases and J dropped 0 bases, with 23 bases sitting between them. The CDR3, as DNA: TGTGCCAGCAGTTACTCTCATTCCCCCACATCAGGCTGGGTGAACACTGAAGCTTTCTTT. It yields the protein CASSYSHSPTSGWVNTEAFF.

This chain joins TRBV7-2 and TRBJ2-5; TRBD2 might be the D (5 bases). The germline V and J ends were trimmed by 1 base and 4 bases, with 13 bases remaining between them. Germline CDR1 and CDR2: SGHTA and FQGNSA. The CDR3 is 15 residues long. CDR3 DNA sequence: TGTGCCAGCAGCTTAGGTGGGGAGACCGGAGAGACCCAGTACTTC. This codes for CASSLGGETGETQYF.

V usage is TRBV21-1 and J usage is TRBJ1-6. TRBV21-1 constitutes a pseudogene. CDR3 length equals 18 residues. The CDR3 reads CASSKALSGGVVNSPLHF. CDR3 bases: TGTGCCAGCAGCAAAGCGCTTTCGGGAGGGGTCGTCAATTCACCCCTCCACTTT.

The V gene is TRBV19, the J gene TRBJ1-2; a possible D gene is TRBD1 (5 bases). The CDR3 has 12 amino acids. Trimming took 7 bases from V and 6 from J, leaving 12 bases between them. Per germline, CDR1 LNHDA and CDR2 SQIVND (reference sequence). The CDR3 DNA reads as TGTGCCAGTAATTGGGGCGGAGATGGCTACACCTTC. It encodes CASNWGGDGYTF.

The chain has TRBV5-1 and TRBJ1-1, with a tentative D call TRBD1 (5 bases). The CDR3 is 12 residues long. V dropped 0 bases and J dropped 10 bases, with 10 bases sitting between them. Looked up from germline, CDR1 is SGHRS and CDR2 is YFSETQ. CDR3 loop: CASSLEGNGAFF. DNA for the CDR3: TGCGCCAGCAGCTTGGAGGGGAACGGAGCTTTCTTT.

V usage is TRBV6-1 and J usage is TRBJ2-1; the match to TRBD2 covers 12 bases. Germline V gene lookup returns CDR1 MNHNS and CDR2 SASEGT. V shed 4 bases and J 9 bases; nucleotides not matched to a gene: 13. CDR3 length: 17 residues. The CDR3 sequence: CASSAISSGGAMVEQFF. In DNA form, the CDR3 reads TGTGCCAGCAGTGCGATATCTAGCGGGGGGGCTATGGTTGAGCAGTTCTTC.

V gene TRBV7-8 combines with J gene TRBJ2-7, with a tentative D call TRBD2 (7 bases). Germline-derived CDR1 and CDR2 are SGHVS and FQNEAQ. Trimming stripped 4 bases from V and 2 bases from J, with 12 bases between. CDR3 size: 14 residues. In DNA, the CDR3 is TGTGCCAGCAGCTCCCGGGGGGCCCCCTACGAGCAGTACTTC. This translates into CASSSRGAPYEQYF.

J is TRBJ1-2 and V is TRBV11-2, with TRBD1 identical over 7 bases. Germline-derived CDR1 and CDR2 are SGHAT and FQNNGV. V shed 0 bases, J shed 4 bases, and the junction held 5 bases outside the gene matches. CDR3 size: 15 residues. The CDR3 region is CASSLDLRGTYGYTF. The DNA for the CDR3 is TGTGCCAGCAGCTTAGATCTCAGGGGGACCTATGGCTACACCTTC.

CDR3 loop: CASSPGTAYEQYF. The CDR3 nucleotides are TGTGCCAGTAGTCCCGGGACAGCCTACGAGCAGTACTTC. This chain links TRBV19 with TRBJ2-7, with 7 bases lining up with TRBD1. In germline, CDR1 is LNHDA, CDR2 SQIVND (reference sequence). V lost 5 bases, J lost 2 bases, and 3 bases stayed unmatched. The CDR3 covers 13 residues.

The DNA for the CDR3 is TGCGCCAGCAGCTTGGTGACAGGGGGTAATTCACCCCTCCACTTT. Its translation is CASSLVTGGNSPLHF. This chain uses TRBV5-1 with TRBJ1-6; 9 positions agree with TRBD1. The germline V gene has CDR1 SGHRS and CDR2 YFSETQ. With V trimmed by 0 bases and J by 6 bases, 1 base remained unmatched. This CDR3 has 15 amino acids.

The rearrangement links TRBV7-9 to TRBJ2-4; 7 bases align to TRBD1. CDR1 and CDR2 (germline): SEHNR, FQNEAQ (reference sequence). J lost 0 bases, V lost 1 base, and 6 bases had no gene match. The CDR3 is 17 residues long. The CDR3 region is CASSLDSGGLAKNIQYF. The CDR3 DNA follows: TGTGCCAGCAGCTTAGATTCAGGGGGTCTAGCCAAAAACATTCAGTACTTC.

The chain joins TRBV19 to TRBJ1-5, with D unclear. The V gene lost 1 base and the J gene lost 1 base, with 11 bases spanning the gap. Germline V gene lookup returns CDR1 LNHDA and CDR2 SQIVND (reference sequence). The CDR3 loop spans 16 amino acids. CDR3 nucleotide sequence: TGTGCCAGTAGTATAGGGGCGGGTAAGAGCAATCAGCCCCAGCATTTT. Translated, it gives CASSIGAGKSNQPQHF.

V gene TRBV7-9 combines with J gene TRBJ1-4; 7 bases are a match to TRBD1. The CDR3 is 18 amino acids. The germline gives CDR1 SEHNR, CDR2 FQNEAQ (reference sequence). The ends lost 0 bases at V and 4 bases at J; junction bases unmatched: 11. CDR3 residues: CASSLAGRQGIGNEKLFF. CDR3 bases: TGTGCCAGCAGCTTAGCGGGAAGACAGGGTATCGGTAATGAAAAACTGTTTTTT.

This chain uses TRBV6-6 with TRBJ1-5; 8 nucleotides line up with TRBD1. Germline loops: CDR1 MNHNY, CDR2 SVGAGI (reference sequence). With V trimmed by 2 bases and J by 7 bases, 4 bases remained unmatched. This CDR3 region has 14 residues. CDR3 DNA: TGTGCCAGCAGTTACCTACAGGGGGACCAGCCCCAGCATTTT. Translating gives CASSYLQGDQPQHF.

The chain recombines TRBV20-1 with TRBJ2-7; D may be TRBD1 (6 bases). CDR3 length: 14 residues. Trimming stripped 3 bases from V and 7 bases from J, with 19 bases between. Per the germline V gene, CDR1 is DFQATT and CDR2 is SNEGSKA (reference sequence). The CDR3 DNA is TGCAGTGCTAGTAAGGACAGTGGAGGTTGGGAGCAGTACTTC. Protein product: CSASKDSGGWEQYF.

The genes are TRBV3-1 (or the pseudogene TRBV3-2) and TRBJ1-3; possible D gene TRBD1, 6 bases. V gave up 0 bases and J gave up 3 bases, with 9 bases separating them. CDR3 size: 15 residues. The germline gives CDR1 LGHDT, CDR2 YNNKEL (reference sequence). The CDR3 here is CASSQDRTVGNTIYF. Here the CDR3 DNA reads TGTGCCAGCAGCCAAGATAGGACAGTTGGAAACACCATATATTTT.

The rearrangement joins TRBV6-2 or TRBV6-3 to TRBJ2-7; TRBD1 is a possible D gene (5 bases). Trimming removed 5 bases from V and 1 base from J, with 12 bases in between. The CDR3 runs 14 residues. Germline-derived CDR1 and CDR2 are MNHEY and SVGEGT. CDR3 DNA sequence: TGTGCCAGCAGTAAAACAGGTCCTTCCTACGAGCAGTACTTC. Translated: CASSKTGPSYEQYF.